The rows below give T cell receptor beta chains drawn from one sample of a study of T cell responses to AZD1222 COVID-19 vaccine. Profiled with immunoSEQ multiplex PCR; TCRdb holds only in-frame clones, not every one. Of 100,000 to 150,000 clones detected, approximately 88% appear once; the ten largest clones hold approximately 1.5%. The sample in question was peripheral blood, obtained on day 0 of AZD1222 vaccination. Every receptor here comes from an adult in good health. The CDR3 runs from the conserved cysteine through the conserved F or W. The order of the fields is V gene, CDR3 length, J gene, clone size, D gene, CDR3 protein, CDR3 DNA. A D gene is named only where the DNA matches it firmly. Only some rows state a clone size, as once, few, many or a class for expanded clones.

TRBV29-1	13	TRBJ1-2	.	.	CSVVAAHNYGYTF	TGCAGCGTTGTGGCAGCGCATAACTATGGCTACACCTTC
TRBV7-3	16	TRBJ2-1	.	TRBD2	CASSLHPSGNGGEQFF	TGTGCCAGCAGCTTACATCCTAGCGGGAATGGCGGTGAGCAGTTCTTC
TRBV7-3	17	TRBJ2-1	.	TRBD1	CASSFTPGTGALNEQFF	TGTGCCAGCAGCTTCACCCCCGGGACAGGGGCCCTAAATGAGCAGTTCTTC
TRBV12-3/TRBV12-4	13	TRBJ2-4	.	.	CASSSGSKNIQYF	TGTGCCAGCAGTTCAGGGTCCAAAAACATTCAGTACTTC
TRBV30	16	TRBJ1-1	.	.	CAWSVGARRQNTEAFF	TGTGCCTGGAGTGTAGGCGCTCGACGGCAGAACACTGAAGCTTTCTTT
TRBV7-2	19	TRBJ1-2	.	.	CASSLVTPLVGASNYGYTF	TGTGCCAGCAGCTTAGTCACCCCCTTGGTAGGAGCATCTAACTATGGCTACACCTTC
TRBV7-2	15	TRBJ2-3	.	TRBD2	CASSLLGLNTDTQYF	TGTGCCAGCAGCTTACTGGGACTAAACACAGATACGCAGTATTTT
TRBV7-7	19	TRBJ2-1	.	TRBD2	CASSLEGPAGGPVSNEQFF	TGTGCCAGCAGCTTAGAAGGACCAGCGGGAGGGCCAGTCAGCAATGAGCAGTTCTTC
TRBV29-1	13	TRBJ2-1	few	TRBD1	CSAGTGDYNEQFF	TGCAGCGCTGGGACAGGGGACTACAATGAGCAGTTCTTC
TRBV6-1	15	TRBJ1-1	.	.	CASGETDDMNTEAFF	TGTGCCAGCGGTGAGACAGATGACATGAACACTGAAGCTTTCTTT
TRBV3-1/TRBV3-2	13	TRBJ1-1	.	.	CASSRAGETEAFF	TGTGCCAGCAGCCGGGCAGGGGAGACTGAAGCTTTCTTT
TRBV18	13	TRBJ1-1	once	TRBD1	CASSPGGTGGSFF	TGTGCCAGCTCACCAGGCGGAACAGGGGGTTCGTTCTTT
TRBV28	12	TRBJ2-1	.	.	CASSMTYNEQFF	TGTGCCAGCTCTATGACCTACAATGAGCAGTTCTTC
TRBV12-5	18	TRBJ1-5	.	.	CASGLEVLRVGSNQPQHF	TGTGCTAGTGGTTTGGAGGTATTAAGGGTGGGGAGCAATCAGCCCCAGCATTTT
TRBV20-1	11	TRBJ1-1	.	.	CSAPSPQEAFF	TGCAGTGCCCCCTCCCCGCAGGAAGCTTTCTTT
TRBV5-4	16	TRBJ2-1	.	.	CASSLGGEISYNEQFF	TGTGCCAGCAGCCTGGGGGGCGAGATATCCTACAATGAGCAGTTCTTC
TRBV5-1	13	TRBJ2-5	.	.	CASSNQGTETQYF	TGCGCCAGCAGTAACCAGGGCACAGAGACCCAGTACTTC
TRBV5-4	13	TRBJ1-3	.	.	CASSLVPGNTIYF	TGTGCCAGCAGCTTGGTCCCCGGAAACACCATATATTTT
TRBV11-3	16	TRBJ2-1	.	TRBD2	CASSLGTSGRANEQFF	TGTGCCAGCAGCCTCGGGACTAGCGGGAGGGCGAATGAGCAGTTCTTC
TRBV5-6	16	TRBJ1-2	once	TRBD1	CASSLVGTGGVYGYTF	TGTGCCAGCAGCTTGGTCGGGACAGGGGGCGTCTATGGCTACACCTTC
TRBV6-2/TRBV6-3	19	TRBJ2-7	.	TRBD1	CASSRNAGTGLQNDYEQYF	TGTGCCAGCAGTCGTAACGCCGGGACAGGCCTACAAAACGACTACGAGCAGTACTTC
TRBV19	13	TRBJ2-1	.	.	CASSSGNFNEQFF	TGTGCCAGTAGTAGCGGGAACTTCAATGAGCAGTTCTTC
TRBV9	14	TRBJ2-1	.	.	CASSVEGTYNEQFF	TGTGCCAGCAGCGTAGAGGGGACTTACAATGAGCAGTTCTTC
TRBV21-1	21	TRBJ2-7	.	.	CASSHKIPKVAGHLETYEQYF	TGTGCCAGCAGTCACAAAATCCCAAAGGTGGCTGGACACCTCGAGACCTACGAGCAGTACTTC
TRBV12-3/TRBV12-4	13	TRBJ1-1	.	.	CASSEDERIEAFF	TGTGCCAGCAGTGAAGACGAGAGAATTGAAGCTTTCTTT
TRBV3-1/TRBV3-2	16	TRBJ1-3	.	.	CASSQSLQGSGNTIYF	TGTGCCAGCAGCCAATCACTCCAGGGATCTGGAAACACCATATATTTT
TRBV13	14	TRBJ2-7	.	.	CASSPNLQRLEQYF	TGTGCCAGCAGCCCAAACCTACAGCGACTGGAGCAGTACTTC
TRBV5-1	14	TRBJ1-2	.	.	CASSLIQGDSGYTF	TGCGCCAGCAGCTTGATCCAGGGTGATTCTGGCTACACCTTC
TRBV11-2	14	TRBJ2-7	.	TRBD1	CASSLGTGFYEQYF	TGTGCCAGCAGCTTAGGGACAGGGTTCTACGAGCAGTACTTC
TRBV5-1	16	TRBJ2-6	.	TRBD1	CASSLTGASGANVLTF	TGCGCCAGCAGCTTGACAGGGGCATCTGGGGCCAACGTCCTGACTTTC
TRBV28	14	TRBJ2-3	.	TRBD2	CASKTSGGTDTQYF	TGTGCCAGCAAAACTAGCGGAGGCACAGATACGCAGTATTTT
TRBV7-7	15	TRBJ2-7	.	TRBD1	CASSLGGTGFHEQYF	TGTGCTAGCAGCTTAGGGGGGACAGGGTTCCACGAGCAGTACTTC
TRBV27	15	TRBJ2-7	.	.	CASMRAGASSYEQYF	TGTGCCAGCATGAGGGCAGGGGCGAGCTCCTACGAGCAGTACTTC
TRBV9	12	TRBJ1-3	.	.	CASSLSGNTIYF	TGTGCCAGCAGCCTGTCTGGAAACACCATATATTTT
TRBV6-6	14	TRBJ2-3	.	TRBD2	CASRTGGTGDTQYF	TGTGCCAGCAGGACGGGAGGAACGGGCGATACGCAGTATTTT
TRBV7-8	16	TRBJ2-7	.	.	CASSLASHLSSYEQYF	TGTGCCAGCAGCTTAGCGAGCCACCTGAGCTCCTACGAGCAGTACTTC
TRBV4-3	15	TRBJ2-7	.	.	CASSQGRLISYEQYF	TGCGCCAGCAGCCAGGGACGTTTAATCTCCTACGAGCAGTACTTC
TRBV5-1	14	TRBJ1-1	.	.	CASGTGWGNTEAFF	TGCGCCAGCGGGACGGGGTGGGGGAACACTGAAGCTTTCTTT
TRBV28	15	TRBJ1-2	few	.	CASRLSLGGGYGYTF	TGTGCCAGCAGACTAAGTTTAGGAGGGGGGTATGGCTACACCTTC